Listed below are T cell receptor beta chains from one sample, sequenced in a study of blood T cells in healthy people across ages. TCRdb analysed the 5' RACE reads with MiXCR anew, one entry per CDR3 protein. The table has about 780,000 distinct CDR3 sequences, less than 80% seen once. The source material was blood. These receptor sequences come from a man aged 25-45 years in good health. CDR3s include the opening cysteine and the closing phenylalanine or tryptophan. The D gene is left open where the match is weak. A clone size is listed for some rows: how often the clone was seen (once, few, many), or a class if it is expanded.

clone size,D gene,V gene,J gene,CDR3 DNA,CDR3 protein
.,TRBD2,TRBV20-1,TRBJ2-1,TGCAGTGCTGGGACTAGCGGGGAACCCTACAATGAGCAGTTCTTC,CSAGTSGEPYNEQFF
.,.,TRBV10-3,TRBJ2-3,TGTGCCATCAGTGAGTCGACGGCTAGCACAGATACGCAGTATTTT,CAISESTASTDTQYF
once,.,TRBV12-3/TRBV12-4,TRBJ2-1,TGTGCCAGCAGTTTTGGCCAGGGTCTGGGTTACAATGAGCAGTTCTTC,CASSFGQGLGYNEQFF
few,.,TRBV11-2,TRBJ2-7,TGTGCCAGCAGCTTAGGCGGGACCCCCTCCTACGAGCAGTACTTC,CASSLGGTPSYEQYF
few,TRBD1,TRBV7-8,TRBJ2-5,TGTGCCAGCAGCTTAGGGATTCCGGGACAGGCGCAAGAGACCCAGTACTTC,CASSLGIPGQAQETQYF
.,TRBD1,TRBV6-2/TRBV6-3,TRBJ2-5,TGTGCCAGCAGTTATGAAGAAGGGGGCGTACCACTACGGGGACAAGAGACCCAGTACTTC,CASSYEEGGVPLRGQETQYF
few,.,TRBV4-3,TRBJ2-5,TGCGCCAGCAGCCAAGGCGGTGTCCTACCAGAGACCCAGTACTTC,CASSQGGVLPETQYF
.,.,TRBV12-3/TRBV12-4,TRBJ2-3,TGTGCCAGCACCTTGAGGGGGGTTACGCAGTATTTT,CASTLRGVTQYF
.,TRBD2,TRBV4-3,TRBJ2-7,TGCGCCAGCAGCCAAGAAGAAGCGGGGTTTTACGAGCAGTACTTC,CASSQEEAGFYEQYF
.,TRBD1,TRBV29-1,TRBJ1-2,TGCAGCGTTGAAGGGGACAGGGGCTTTGGCTATGGCTACACCTTC,CSVEGDRGFGYGYTF
.,TRBD1,TRBV7-9,TRBJ2-1,TGTGCCAGCAGCTCCCAAGGGGGCTGGTCCTACAATGAGCAGTTCTTC,CASSSQGGWSYNEQFF
few,.,TRBV29-1,TRBJ2-5,TGCAGCGTTGATGCGGTGGCGGGGTTGGAGACCCAGTACTTC,CSVDAVAGLETQYF
many,.,TRBV29-1,TRBJ2-5,TGCAGCGTTGAAAGTCAGGGCTCCCCAGAGACCCAGTACTTC,CSVESQGSPETQYF
once,.,TRBV12-3/TRBV12-4,TRBJ2-3,TGTGCCAGCAGTTTCGGTACCTTGGATACGCAGTATTTT,CASSFGTLDTQYF
.,TRBD1,TRBV20-1,TRBJ2-4,TGCAGTGCTAGAGAACCGGGACAGGGGATGATAGGCAAAAACATTCAGTACTTC,CSAREPGQGMIGKNIQYF
many,.,TRBV20-1,TRBJ2-7,TGCAGTGCAACCGGGACCAACTCCTACGAGCAGTACTTC,CSATGTNSYEQYF
once,TRBD2,TRBV7-4,TRBJ2-1,TGTGCCAGCAGCTTAGCGGGAGTGGGGACTAGCGTATTCTCCTACAATGAGCAGTTCTTC,CASSLAGVGTSVFSYNEQFF
few,.,TRBV20-1,TRBJ2-3,TGCAGTGCTTTGGCGGAGATCCCTAGCACAGATACGCAGTATTTT,CSALAEIPSTDTQYF
.,.,TRBV13,TRBJ2-4,TGTGCCAGCAGCTTAGCACAGGGAAGTAACATTCAGTACTTC,CASSLAQGSNIQYF
.,.,TRBV24-1,TRBJ2-5,TGTGCCACCAGTGATGGGGGGAGGCATGAGACCCGGTACTTC,CATSDGGRHETRYF
few,TRBD2,TRBV11-3,TRBJ2-1,TGTGCCAGCAGCTTTTTGACTAGCGGTAATGAGCAGTTCTTC,CASSFLTSGNEQFF
.,TRBD1,TRBV30,TRBJ2-3,TGTGCCTGGAGCGGGACAGGGCATAGCACAGATACGCAGTATTTT,CAWSGTGHSTDTQYF
few,.,TRBV2,TRBJ2-5,TGTGCCAGCGACACTCAGGGAGGAGAGACCCAGTACTTC,CASDTQGGETQYF
.,.,TRBV25-1,TRBJ1-1,TGTGCCAGCAGTACCTGGGTCAGTGTGAACACTGAAGCTTTCTTT,CASSTWVSVNTEAFF
.,.,TRBV27,TRBJ2-1,TGTGCCAGCCAGATGGGACTTTGGAACTCCTACAATGAGCAGTTCTTC,CASQMGLWNSYNEQFF
.,TRBD1,TRBV9,TRBJ1-5,TGTGCCAGCAGCGTAGGACAGGGAGGCGATCAGCCCCAGCATTTT,CASSVGQGGDQPQHF
.,.,TRBV29-1,TRBJ2-4,TGCAGCGTTGAAGTAGGGCCCCTCATTCAGTACTTC,CSVEVGPLIQYF
.,.,TRBV6-1,TRBJ2-3,TGTGCTAGCAGTCTCGAACGGACAGACTCAGATACGCAGTATTTT,CASSLERTDSDTQYF
.,.,TRBV7-2,TRBJ1-2,TGTGCCAGCAGCACCCTCCAGAACTATGGCTACACCTTC,CASSTLQNYGYTF
.,TRBD2,TRBV7-9,TRBJ2-3,TGTGCCAGCAGCGAGACTAGCGGGGGGCCAGGAGATACGCAGTATTTT,CASSETSGGPGDTQYF
.,.,TRBV9,TRBJ2-7,TGTGCCAGCAGCGTAGGAGGAGGGAACAGCCCCTACGAGCAGTACTTC,CASSVGGGNSPYEQYF
.,.,TRBV14,TRBJ1-1,TGTGCCAGCAGCCAAGACGGCACCACTGAAGCTTTCTTT,CASSQDGTTEAFF
.,.,TRBV20-1,TRBJ2-3,TGCAGTGCTAACAGACGGGGGAAAGATACGCAGTATTTT,CSANRRGKDTQYF
.,.,TRBV4-1,TRBJ2-1,TGCACCAGCAGCCAAAACGACGGAGGAGGAATCAACAATGAGCAGTTCTTC,CTSSQNDGGGINNEQFF
few,TRBD2,TRBV20-1,TRBJ2-1,TGCAGTGCTAGTCCTGGACTAGCGGGTGAGCAGTTCTTC,CSASPGLAGEQFF
.,.,TRBV6-1,TRBJ2-6,TGTGCCAGCAGTGAAGTTCCCCGGACAGCCGGGGCCAACGTCCTGACTTTC,CASSEVPRTAGANVLTF
.,.,TRBV20-1,TRBJ2-7,TGCAGTGCTAGGCGGGGATTGGCACAGAGGTCCTACGAGCAGTACTTC,CSARRGLAQRSYEQYF
few,TRBD1,TRBV15,TRBJ2-7,TGTGCCACCAGCAGAGATAGGACAGGCCCTTACGAGCAGTACTTC,CATSRDRTGPYEQYF
few,.,TRBV9,TRBJ2-1,TGTGCCAGTAGCACAGGATCCCATGAGCAGTTCTTC,CASSTGSHEQFF
.,TRBD1,TRBV6-7,TRBJ2-4,TGTGCCAGCAGTGACCGGGACAGGGGTTACTTAGCCAAAAACATTCAGTACTTC,CASSDRDRGYLAKNIQYF
few,.,TRBV5-1,TRBJ2-7,TGTGCCAGCAGTTTCTCCCACGAGCAGTACTTC,CASSFSHEQYF
.,.,TRBV12-3/TRBV12-4,TRBJ2-1,TGTGCCAGCAGTTTACAGCTATACGATGAGCAGTTCTTC,CASSLQLYDEQFF
.,.,TRBV15,TRBJ2-5,TGTGCCACCAGCAGAGATCTCGGCAGGGATAATGAGCAGTACTTC,CATSRDLGRDNEQYF
.,TRBD2,TRBV6-5,TRBJ2-5,TGTGCCAGCACCGGACTAGCGGAGCACCAAGAGACCCAGTACTTC,CASTGLAEHQETQYF
.,.,TRBV12-3/TRBV12-4,TRBJ2-4,TGTGCCAGCAGCATCGCCTTAGCCAAAAACATTCAGTACTTC,CASSIALAKNIQYF
.,.,TRBV24-1,TRBJ2-3,TGTGCCACCAGTGATCCTGGGCAGGTCACAGATACGCAGTATTTT,CATSDPGQVTDTQYF
.,.,TRBV4-2,TRBJ1-2,TGTGCCAGCAGCCACACGGAGGACTATGGCTACACCTTC,CASSHTEDYGYTF
.,TRBD1,TRBV27,TRBJ2-5,TGTGCCAGCAGTCCTAGGACAGGGCTCAGTTTAGAGACCCAGTACTTC,CASSPRTGLSLETQYF
.,TRBD1,TRBV2,TRBJ2-1,TGTGCCAGCAGGGGACAGGAAACCTACAATGAGCAGTTCTTC,CASRGQETYNEQFF
few,TRBD2,TRBV27,TRBJ2-3,TGTGCCAGCAGTTTTCTGGCTAGCGGGGGGGCGAGTAGAGATACGCAGTATTTT,CASSFLASGGASRDTQYF
few,.,TRBV7-2,TRBJ2-5,TGTGCCAGCAGCCTTACACTGAGCCAAGAGACCCAGTACTTC,CASSLTLSQETQYF
.,TRBD1,TRBV4-2,TRBJ2-4,TGTGCCAGCAGCTTTACATGGGACAGCGGTGCCAAAAACATTCAGTACTTC,CASSFTWDSGAKNIQYF
.,.,TRBV27,TRBJ2-1,TGTGCCAGCAGTTTATCGATAGAGGGGGTTAGGGAAATTTACAATGAGCAGTTCTTC,CASSLSIEGVREIYNEQFF